The present entry profiles one TCR beta chain with its context. The data were produced by immunoSEQ multiplex PCR, yet TCRdb's version contains in-frame clones alone and is incomplete. The sample includes hundreds of thousands of clones, 80% to 90% of them seen just once. Participants' own reports of clinical history determined their cohort assignment. Cohort 3 recovery required two negative PCRs, clearance, or symptom resolution. This entry is derived from a study of blood T cell repertoires in COVID-19. Study background: COVID-19 samples, acute and convalescent, were from the United States, Italy and Spain.

CDR1 and CDR2 (germline): SEHNR, FQNEAQ (reference sequence). Trimming took 3 bases from V and 4 from J; bases not matched to a gene: 5. The CDR3 loop spans 15 amino acids. The receptor comes from a man aged 35-49 years who had recovered from COVID-19. The chain employs TRBV7-9 and TRBJ1-5; TRBD1 matches at 8 bases. The specimen was PBMCs or T cells enriched from blood (not recorded which). CDR3 coding DNA: TGTGCCAGCAGCTTCCAGGGGGCAGGGAATCAGCCCCAGCATTTT. It yields the protein CASSFQGAGNQPQHF.